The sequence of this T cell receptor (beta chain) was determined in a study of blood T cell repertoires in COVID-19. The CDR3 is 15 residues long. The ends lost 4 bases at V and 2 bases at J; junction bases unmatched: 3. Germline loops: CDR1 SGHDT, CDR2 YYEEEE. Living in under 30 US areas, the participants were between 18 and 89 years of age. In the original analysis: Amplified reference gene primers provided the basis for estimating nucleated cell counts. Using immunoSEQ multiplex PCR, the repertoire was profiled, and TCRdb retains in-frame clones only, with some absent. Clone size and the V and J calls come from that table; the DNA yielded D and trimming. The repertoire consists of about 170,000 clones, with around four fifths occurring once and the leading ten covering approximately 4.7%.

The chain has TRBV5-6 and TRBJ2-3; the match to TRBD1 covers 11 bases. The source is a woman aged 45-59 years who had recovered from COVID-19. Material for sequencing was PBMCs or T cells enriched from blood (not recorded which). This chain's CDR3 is CASSLGQGDTDTQYF. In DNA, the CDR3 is TGTGCCAGCAGCCTGGGACAGGGGGACACAGATACGCAGTATTTT.